These 10 T cell receptor beta chains were all obtained from the same sample, sequenced in a study of blood T cell repertoires in COVID-19. TCRdb's table, derived via immunoSEQ multiplex PCR, lists solely in-frame clones and lacks some. Of more than 150,000 clones in the sample, more than 85% were seen once. Material: peripheral blood. Source of these receptors: a man younger than 35 with acute or convalescent COVID-19.

The chain has TRBV10-1 and TRBJ2-3; possible D gene TRBD1, 5 bases. Germline lookup yields CDR1 WNHNN and CDR2 SYGVQD (reference sequence). V lost 4 bases to trimming and J lost 2 bases, with 10 bases between them. The CDR3 is made up of 14 amino acids. The CDR3: CASSGQGATDTQYF. DNA of the CDR3: TGCGCCAGCAGTGGCCAAGGGGCCACAGATACGCAGTATTTT.

The chain employs TRBV19 and TRBJ2-1, with 12 bases matching TRBD2. The germline V gene has CDR1 LNHDA and CDR2 SQIVND (reference sequence). The junction had 6 bases not matched to a gene; V was cut back by 0 bases and J by 6 bases. CDR3 length: 17 amino acids. The CDR3 nucleotides read TGTGCCAGTAGTATAGACAACCTAGCGGGGGGGGCCAATGAGCAGTTCTTC. It translates to CASSIDNLAGGANEQFF.

The rearrangement links TRBV27 to TRBJ1-6, with TRBD1 matching over 7 bases. V was clipped by 1 base and J by 6 bases; unmatched bases: 3. The V gene's germline CDR1 is MNHEY and CDR2 SMNVEV (reference sequence). The CDR3 is made up of 15 amino acids. In DNA, the CDR3 is TGTGCCAGCAGTTTATGGGGGGACAGTAATTCACCCCTCCACTTT. It specifies CASSLWGDSNSPLHF.

The chain employs TRBV27 and TRBJ2-1, with unresolved D. V dropped 6 bases and J dropped 8 bases, with 8 bases sitting between them. This CDR3 contains 11 residues. CDR1 MNHEY and CDR2 SMNVEV come from the germline V gene (reference sequence). CDR3 bases: TGTGCCAGCAGGGTAGTGGATGAGCAGTTCTTC. It codes for CASRVVDEQFF.

The gene calls are TRBV6-5 and TRBJ1-6; D is possibly TRBD1 (5 bases). Germline values: CDR1 MNHEY, CDR2 SVGAGI. The length of the CDR3 is 16 residues. Trimming stripped 4 bases from V and 0 bases from J, with 10 bases between. CDR3 nucleotide sequence: TGTGCCAGCAGTTTGGGGCTCAGCTCCTATAATTCACCCCTCCACTTT. Protein: CASSLGLSSYNSPLHF.

The rearrangement uses TRBV19 and TRBJ1-5, with 9 bases matching TRBD1. J was trimmed by 2 bases and V by 3 bases; bases with no gene match: 11. Germline V CDR1 and CDR2: LNHDA, SQIVND (reference sequence). The CDR3 has 18 residues. The CDR3 reads CASSIKKGQGLGNQPQHF. CDR3 DNA sequence: TGTGCCAGTAGTATTAAAAAAGGACAGGGGTTAGGCAATCAGCCCCAGCATTTT.

The rearrangement uses TRBV2 and TRBJ2-4; 7 nucleotides match TRBD2. The V gene's germline CDR1 is SNHLY and CDR2 FYNNEI. This CDR3 has 13 amino acids. The trim removed 10 bases at V and 0 bases at J, leaving 3 bases unmatched. CDR3 amino acids: CATRLAAKNIQYF. The CDR3 DNA follows: TGTGCCACCAGACTAGCAGCCAAAAACATTCAGTACTTC.

This sequence joins TRBV9 and TRBJ2-1; 13 nucleotides match TRBD2. The CDR3 loop spans 18 amino acids. J gave up 7 bases and V 3 bases, and 13 bases lay outside the gene matches. Germline V gene lookup returns CDR1 SGDLS and CDR2 YYNGEE. For the CDR3, the DNA is TGTGCCAGCAGCGCCCGCCGGACTCCGGGACTAGCGGGGAATGAGCAGTTCTTC. This codes for CASSARRTPGLAGNEQFF.

V and J are TRBV30 and TRBJ1-5, with D perhaps matching TRBD1 (6 bases). The germline CDR1 and CDR2 sequences are GTSNPN and SVGIG (reference sequence). The V gene lost 0 bases and the J gene lost 5 bases, with 11 bases spanning the gap. The CDR3 runs 14 residues. The CDR3 nucleotides are TGTGCCTGGAGTGTGGGGCAGGGGCATCAGCCCCAGCATTTT. Its protein product is CAWSVGQGHQPQHF.

CDR3 bases: TGTGCCAGCAGGCGGACAGGGGACGATGGCTACACCTTC. Protein: CASRRTGDDGYTF. The gene calls are TRBV2 and TRBJ1-2, with TRBD1 matching over 9 bases. The CDR3 sequence is 13 residues long. Germline-derived CDR1 and CDR2 are SNHLY and FYNNEI. The V segment lost 6 bases and the J segment 6 bases; nucleotides outside the gene matches: 5.